The present T cell receptor (beta chain) was sequenced within a study of T cells after yellow fever vaccination. V was cut by 4 bases and J by 5 bases, with 12 bases left in between. The CDR3 spans 14 residues. TCRdb ran MiXCR on the 5' RACE reads and lists one entry per CDR3 protein. Of 400,000 to 650,000 distinct CDR3 sequences in the sample, about a fifth were seen once. The J gene is TRBJ1-3, the V gene TRBV12-3 or TRBV12-4, with D possibly TRBD1 on 5 matching bases. This receptor was obtained from a man aged 18-30 years who received the YFV17D yellow fever vaccine. Sequenced material: PBMCs, taken about 21 days after the first yellow fever vaccination. CDR3 residues: CASSSSTERNTIYF. CDR3 nucleotide sequence: TGTGCCAGCAGTTCCTCGACAGAAAGAAACACCATATATTTT.